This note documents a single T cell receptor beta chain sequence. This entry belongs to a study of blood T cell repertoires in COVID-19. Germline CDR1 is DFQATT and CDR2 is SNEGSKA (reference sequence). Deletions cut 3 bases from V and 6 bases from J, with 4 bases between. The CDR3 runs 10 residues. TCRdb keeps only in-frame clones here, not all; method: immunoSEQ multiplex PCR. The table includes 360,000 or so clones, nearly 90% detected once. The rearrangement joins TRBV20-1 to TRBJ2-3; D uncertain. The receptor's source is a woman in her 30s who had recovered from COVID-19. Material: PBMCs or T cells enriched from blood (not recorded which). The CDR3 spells CSASTDTQYF. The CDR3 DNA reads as TGCAGTGCTAGTACTGATACGCAGTATTTT.